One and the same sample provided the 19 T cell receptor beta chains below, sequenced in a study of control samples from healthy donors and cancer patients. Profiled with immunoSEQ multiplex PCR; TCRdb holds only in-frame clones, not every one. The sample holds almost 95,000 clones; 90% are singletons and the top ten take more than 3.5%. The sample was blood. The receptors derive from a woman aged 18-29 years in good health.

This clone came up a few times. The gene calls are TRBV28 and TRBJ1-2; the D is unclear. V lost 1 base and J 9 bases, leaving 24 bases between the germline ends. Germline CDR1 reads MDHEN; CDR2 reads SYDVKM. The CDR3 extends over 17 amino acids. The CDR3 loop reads CASSLFDGAYIRRSYTF. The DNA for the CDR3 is TGTGCCAGCAGTTTATTCGATGGTGCCTATATTCGAAGGAGCTACACCTTC.

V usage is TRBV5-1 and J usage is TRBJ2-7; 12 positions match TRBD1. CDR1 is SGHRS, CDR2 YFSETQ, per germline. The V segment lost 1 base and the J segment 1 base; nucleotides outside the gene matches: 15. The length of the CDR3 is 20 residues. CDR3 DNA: TGCGCCAGCAGCTTGTCTCTTTGGGACAGGGGGCCTTCGGGGTCCTACGAGCAGTACTTC. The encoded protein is CASSLSLWDRGPSGSYEQYF.

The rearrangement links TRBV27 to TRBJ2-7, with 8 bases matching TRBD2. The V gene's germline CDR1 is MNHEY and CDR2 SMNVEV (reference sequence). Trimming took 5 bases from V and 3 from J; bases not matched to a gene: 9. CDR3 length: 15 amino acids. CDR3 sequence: CASSLEAGDYYEQYF. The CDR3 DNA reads TGTGCCAGCAGTCTCGAAGCGGGGGACTACTACGAGCAGTACTTC.

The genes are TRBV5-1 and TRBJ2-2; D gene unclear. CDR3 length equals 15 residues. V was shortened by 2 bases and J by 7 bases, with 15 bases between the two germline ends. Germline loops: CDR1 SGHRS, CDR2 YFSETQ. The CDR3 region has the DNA TGCGCCAGCAGCTTAACCCGGGCTTTGGGCGGGGAGCTGTTTTTT. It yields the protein CASSLTRALGGELFF. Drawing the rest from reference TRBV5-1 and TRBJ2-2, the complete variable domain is KAGVTQTPRYLIKTRGQQVTLSCSPISGHRSVSWYQQTPGQGLQFLFEYFSETQRNKGNFPGRFSGRQFSNSRSEMNVSTLELGDSALYLCASSLTRALGGELFFGEGSRLTVL.

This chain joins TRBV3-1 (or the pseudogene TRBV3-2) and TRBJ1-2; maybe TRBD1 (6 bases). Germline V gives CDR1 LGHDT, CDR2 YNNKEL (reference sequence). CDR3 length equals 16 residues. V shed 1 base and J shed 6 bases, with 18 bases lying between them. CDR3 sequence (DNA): TGTGCCAGCAGCCAAGGGTCCAGGGGTGGCTTTGATGGCTACACCTTC. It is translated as CASSQGSRGGFDGYTF.

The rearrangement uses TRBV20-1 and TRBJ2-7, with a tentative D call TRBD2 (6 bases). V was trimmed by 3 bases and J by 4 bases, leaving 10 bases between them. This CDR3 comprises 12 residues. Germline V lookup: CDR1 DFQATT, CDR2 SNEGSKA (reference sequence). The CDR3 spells CSASAGGYEQYF. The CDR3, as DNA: TGCAGTGCTAGTGCCGGGGGTTACGAGCAGTACTTC.

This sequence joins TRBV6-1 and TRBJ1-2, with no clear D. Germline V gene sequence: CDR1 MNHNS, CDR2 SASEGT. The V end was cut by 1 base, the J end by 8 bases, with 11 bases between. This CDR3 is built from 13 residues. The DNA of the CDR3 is TGTGCCAGCAGTGAAGAGCAGGCAAGGGGCTACACCTTC. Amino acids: CASSEEQARGYTF.

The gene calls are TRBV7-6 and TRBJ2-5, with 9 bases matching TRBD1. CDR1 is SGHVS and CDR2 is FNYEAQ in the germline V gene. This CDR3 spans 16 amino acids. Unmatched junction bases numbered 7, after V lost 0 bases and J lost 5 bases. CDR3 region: CASSLAGQGIIETQYF. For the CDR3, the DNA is TGTGCCAGCAGCTTAGCGGGACAGGGTATTATCGAGACCCAGTACTTC.

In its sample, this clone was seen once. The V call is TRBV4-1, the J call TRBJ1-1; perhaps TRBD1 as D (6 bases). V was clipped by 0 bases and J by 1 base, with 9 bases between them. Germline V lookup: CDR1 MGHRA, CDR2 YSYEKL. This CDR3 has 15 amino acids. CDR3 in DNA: TGCGCCAGCAGCCAAGAAGAGGGGGGGAACACTGAAGCTTTCTTT. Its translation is CASSQEEGGNTEAFF.

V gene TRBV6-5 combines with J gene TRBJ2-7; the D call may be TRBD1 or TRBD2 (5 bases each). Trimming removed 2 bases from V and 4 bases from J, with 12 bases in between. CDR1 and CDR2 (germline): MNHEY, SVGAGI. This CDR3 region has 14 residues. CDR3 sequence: CASSYLAGAYEQYF. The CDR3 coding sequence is TGTGCCAGCAGTTACCTAGCCGGGGCTTACGAGCAGTACTTC.

CDR3 sequence: CASSSTRTRRRTEAFF. CDR3 coding DNA: TGTGCCAGCAGTTCGACCAGGACGCGCAGGAGGACTGAAGCTTTCTTT. The chain combines TRBV6-5 with TRBJ1-1, with D hard to call. Trimming shortened V by 4 bases and J by 5 bases, and 20 bases separated the two germline ends. Germline CDR1 reads MNHEY; CDR2 reads SVGAGI. CDR3 length equals 16 residues.

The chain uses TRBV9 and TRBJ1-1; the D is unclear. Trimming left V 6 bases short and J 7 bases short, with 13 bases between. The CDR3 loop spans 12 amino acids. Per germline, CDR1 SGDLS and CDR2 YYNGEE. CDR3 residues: CASIGMKGEAFF. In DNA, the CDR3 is TGTGCCAGCATAGGGATGAAAGGTGAAGCTTTCTTT.

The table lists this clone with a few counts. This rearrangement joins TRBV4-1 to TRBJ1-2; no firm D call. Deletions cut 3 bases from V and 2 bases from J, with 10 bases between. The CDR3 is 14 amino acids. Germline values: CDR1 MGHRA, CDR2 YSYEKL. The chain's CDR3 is CASSQINTNYGYTF. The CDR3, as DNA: TGCGCCAGCAGCCAGATCAACACCAACTATGGCTACACCTTC.

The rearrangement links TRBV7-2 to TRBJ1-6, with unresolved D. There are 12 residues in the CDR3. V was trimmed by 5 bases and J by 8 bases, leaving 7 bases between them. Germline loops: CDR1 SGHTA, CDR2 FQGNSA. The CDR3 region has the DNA TGTGCCAGCAGCGCAGCCTATTCACCCCTCCACTTT. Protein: CASSAAYSPLHF.

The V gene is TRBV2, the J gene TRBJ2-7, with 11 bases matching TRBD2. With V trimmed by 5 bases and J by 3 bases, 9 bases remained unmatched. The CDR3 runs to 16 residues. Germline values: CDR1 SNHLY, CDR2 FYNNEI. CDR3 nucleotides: TGTGCCAGCAGTTCCCGACTAGCGGGGCCTTTCTACGAGCAGTACTTC. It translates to CASSSRLAGPFYEQYF.

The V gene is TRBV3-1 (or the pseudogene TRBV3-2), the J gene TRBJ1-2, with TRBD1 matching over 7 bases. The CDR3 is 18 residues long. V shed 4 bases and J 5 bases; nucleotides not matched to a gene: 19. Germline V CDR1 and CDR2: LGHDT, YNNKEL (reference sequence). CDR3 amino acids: CASSRQTGTVSFEYGYTF. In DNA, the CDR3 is TGTGCCAGCAGCCGCCAAACCGGGACAGTCAGCTTCGAATATGGCTACACCTTC.

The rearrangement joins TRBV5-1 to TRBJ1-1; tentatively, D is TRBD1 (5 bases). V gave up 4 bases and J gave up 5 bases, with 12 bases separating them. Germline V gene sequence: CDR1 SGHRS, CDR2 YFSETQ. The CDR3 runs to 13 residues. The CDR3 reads CASSQGVGTEAFF. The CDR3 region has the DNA TGCGCCAGCAGCCAAGGGGTGGGAACTGAAGCTTTCTTT.

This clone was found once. CDR3 coding DNA: TGTGCCAGCAGCTCAACAGGGGGCTTCGAGCAGTACTTC. Its protein product is CASSSTGGFEQYF. The chain joins TRBV7-9 to TRBJ2-7, with 9 bases fitting TRBD1. The V gene's germline CDR1 is SEHNR and CDR2 FQNEAQ (reference sequence). Germline trimming cut 4 bases from V and 6 bases from J; bases unmatched to any gene: 4. The CDR3 contains 13 residues. The full variable domain, its missing parts supplied by reference TRBV7-9 and TRBJ2-7, is DTGVSQNPRHKITKRGQNVTFRCDPISEHNRLYWYRQTLGQGPEFLTYFQNEAQLEKSRLLSDRFSAERPKGSFSTLEIQRTEQGDSAMYLCASSSTGGFEQYFGPGTRLTVT.

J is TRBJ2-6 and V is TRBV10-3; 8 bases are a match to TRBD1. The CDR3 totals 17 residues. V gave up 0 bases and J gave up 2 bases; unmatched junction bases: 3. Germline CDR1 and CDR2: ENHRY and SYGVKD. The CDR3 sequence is CAISESQGAAGANVLTF. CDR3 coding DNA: TGTGCCATCAGTGAGTCTCAGGGGGCAGCTGGGGCCAACGTCCTGACTTTC.